This T cell receptor (beta chain) was obtained from a study of Graves' ophthalmopathy and Graves' hyperthyroidism. Turning to the study itself: Peripheral blood was gathered at first diagnosis, ahead of any treatment whatsoever. Study outcomes and limitations: Its predictions of ophthalmopathy progression gave the model 70.59% sensitivity and almost 75% specificity.

Amplification of the TCR beta CDR3 regions used RNA transcripts (as template). First-round RT-PCR relied on HTBI primers, and a second-round multiplex PCR came next. One entry per CDR3 protein results from TCRdb running MiXCR on the multiplex PCR reads. This table holds fewer than 400,000 distinct CDR3 sequences, about a sixth found once. As to this clonotype: Its target is unknown.

Germline V CDR1 and CDR2: ENHRY, SYGVKD. The ends were cut back, 10 bases at V and 8 bases at J, with 17 bases in the middle. CDR3 length: 12 residues. This TCR was recovered from a woman aged 18-29 years with Graves' ophthalmopathy. The chain couples TRBV10-3 to TRBJ1-2; D possibly corresponds to TRBD1 (6 bases). The sample was peripheral blood. The chain's CDR3 is CATAGTQRGYTF. The CDR3 nucleotides are TGTGCCACGGCCGGGACACAAAGGGGCTACACCTTC.